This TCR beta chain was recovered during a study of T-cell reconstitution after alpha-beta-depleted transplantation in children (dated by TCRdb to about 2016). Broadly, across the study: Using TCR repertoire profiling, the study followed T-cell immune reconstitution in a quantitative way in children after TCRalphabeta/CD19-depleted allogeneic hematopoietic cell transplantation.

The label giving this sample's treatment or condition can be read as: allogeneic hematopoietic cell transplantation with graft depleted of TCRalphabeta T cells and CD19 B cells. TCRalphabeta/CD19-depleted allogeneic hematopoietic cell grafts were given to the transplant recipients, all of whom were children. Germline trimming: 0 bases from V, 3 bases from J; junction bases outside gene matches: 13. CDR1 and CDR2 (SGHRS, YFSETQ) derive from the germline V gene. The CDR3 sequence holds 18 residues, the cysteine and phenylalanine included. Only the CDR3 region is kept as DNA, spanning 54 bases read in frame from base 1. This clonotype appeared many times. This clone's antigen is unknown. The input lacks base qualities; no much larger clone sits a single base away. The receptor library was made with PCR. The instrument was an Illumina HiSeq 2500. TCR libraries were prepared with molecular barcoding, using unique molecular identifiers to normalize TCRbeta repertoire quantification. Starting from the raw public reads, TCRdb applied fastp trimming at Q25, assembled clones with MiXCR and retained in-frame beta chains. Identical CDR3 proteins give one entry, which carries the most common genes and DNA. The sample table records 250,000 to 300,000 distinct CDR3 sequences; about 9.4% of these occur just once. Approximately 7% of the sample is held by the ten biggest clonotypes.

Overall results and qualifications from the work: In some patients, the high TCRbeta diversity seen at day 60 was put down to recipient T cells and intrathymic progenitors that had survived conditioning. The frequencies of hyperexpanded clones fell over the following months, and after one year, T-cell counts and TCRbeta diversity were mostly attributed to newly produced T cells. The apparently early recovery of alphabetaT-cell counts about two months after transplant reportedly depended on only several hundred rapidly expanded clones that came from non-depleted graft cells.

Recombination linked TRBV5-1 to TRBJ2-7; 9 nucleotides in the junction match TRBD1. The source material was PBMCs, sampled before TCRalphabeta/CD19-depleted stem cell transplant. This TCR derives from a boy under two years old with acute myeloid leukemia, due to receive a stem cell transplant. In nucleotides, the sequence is TGCGCCAGCAGCTTGGACTGGGGCCAGCCGGGACAGGGCTACGAGCAGTACTTC. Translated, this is CASSLDWGQPGQGYEQYF.